This TCR beta chain derives from a study of early T cells in non-severe SARS-CoV-2 infection. Overall study: Whole-blood bulk RNA, unsorted, was sequenced, and chains were unpaired. General study results and limits: Missing private and CD4 specificities, VDJdb matching favored anti-spike CD8 responses.

Individual cDNA molecules were tagged with unique molecular identifiers, the study reported. TCRdb used MiXCR to reprocess the 5' RACE reads, holding one entry per CDR3 protein. Of some 60,000 distinct CDR3 sequences in the sample, approximately 8% were seen once. This clonotype has at least ten counts. What it binds is unknown. Trimming left V 2 bases short and J 6 bases short, with 10 bases between. The CDR3 is 14 amino acids. The germline CDR1 and CDR2 sequences are ENHRY and SYGVKD. The TCR sequence derives from an adult who was a healthcare worker with PCR-confirmed SARS-CoV-2 infection or an uninfected control (not recorded which). The V gene is TRBV10-3, the J gene TRBJ2-2; no firm D call. Sequencing was carried out using whole blood. CDR3 sequence reads: CAISEGLSAGELFF. The DNA for the CDR3 is TGTGCCATCAGTGAGGGTCTGAGCGCCGGGGAGCTGTTTTTT.